This TCR beta chain was recorded in a study of CD8+ T cells in alopecia areata. Across the study: Among treated patients, oral tofacitinib was administered at 5 to 10 mg twice daily.

Following RNA extraction, reverse transcription yielded cDNA that acted as the sequencing template. Clones were sequenced by immunoSEQ multiplex PCR, and TCRdb holds only the in-frame ones, with some missing. The data show 140,000 to 150,000 clones, roughly 61% seen once. A word on this clone: What it binds is unknown.

Regarding the study as a whole: Scalp lesions, especially in alopecia totalis/universalis, had higher clonality than normal scalp.

The receptor comes from a human donor with alopecia areata. The starting material was CD4+ T cells sorted from blood, obtained at week 0.

The chain's CDR3 is CASSLVEGGETQYF. CDR3 coding DNA: TGTGCCAGCAGCTTAGTCGAGGGCGGAGAGACCCAGTACTTC. This sequence joins TRBV7-9 and TRBJ2-5, with TRBD2 as a possible D gene (5 bases). V lost 1 base and J lost 4, with 10 bases in between. Germline loops: CDR1 SEHNR, CDR2 FQNEAQ (reference sequence). This CDR3 comprises 14 residues. The full variable domain, rest sourced from reference TRBV7-9 and TRBJ2-5, is DTGVSQNPRHKITKRGQNVTFRCDPISEHNRLYWYRQTLGQGPEFLTYFQNEAQLEKSRLLSDRFSAERPKGSFSTLEIQRTEQGDSAMYLCASSLVEGGETQYFGPGTRLLVL.